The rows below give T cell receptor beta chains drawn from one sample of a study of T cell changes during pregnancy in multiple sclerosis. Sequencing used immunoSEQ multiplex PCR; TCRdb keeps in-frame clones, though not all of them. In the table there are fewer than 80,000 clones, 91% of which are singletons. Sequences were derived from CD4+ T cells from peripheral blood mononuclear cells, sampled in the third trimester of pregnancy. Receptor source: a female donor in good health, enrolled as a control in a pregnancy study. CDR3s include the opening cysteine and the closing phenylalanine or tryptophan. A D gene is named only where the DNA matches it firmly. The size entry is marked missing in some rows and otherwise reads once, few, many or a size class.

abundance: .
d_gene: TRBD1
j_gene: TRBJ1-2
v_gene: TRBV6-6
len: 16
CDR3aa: CASSYERQGLIYGYTF
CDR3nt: TGTGCCAGCAGTTACGAACGACAGGGCTTAATTTATGGCTACACCTTC

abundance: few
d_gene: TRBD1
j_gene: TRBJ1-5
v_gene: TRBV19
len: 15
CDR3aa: CASSFGTAGSQPQHF
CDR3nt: TGTGCCAGTAGCTTCGGGACAGCCGGGAGTCAGCCCCAGCATTTT

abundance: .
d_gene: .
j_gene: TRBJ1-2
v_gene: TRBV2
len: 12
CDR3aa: CASRKGGDGYTF
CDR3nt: TGTGCCAGCAGAAAAGGAGGAGATGGCTACACCTTC

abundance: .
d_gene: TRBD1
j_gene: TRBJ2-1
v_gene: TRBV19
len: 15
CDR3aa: CASRRDRVDNNEQFF
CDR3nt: TGTGCCAGTAGGCGGGACAGGGTCGACAACAATGAGCAGTTCTTC

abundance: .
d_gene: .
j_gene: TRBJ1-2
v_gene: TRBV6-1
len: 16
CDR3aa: CASSEALGRQFYGYTF
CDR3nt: TGTGCCAGCAGTGAAGCGCTTGGCAGACAGTTCTATGGCTACACCTTC

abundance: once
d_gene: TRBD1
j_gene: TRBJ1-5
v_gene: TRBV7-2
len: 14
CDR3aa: CASSLDRGRQPQHF
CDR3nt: TGTGCCAGCAGCTTAGACAGGGGGAGGCAGCCCCAGCATTTT

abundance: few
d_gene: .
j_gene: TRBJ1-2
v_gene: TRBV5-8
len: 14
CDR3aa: CASSFDRWDYGYTF
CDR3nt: TGTGCCAGCAGCTTTGACAGGTGGGACTATGGCTACACCTTC

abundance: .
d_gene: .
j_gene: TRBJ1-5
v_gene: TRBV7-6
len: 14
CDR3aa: CASSLDFSNQPQHF
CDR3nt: TGTGCCAGCAGCCTTGACTTTAGCAATCAGCCCCAGCATTTT

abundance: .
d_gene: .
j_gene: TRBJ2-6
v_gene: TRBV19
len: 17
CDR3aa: CASSPQDGGTGANVLTF
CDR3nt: TGTGCCAGTAGTCCCCAAGACGGAGGTACTGGGGCCAACGTCCTGACTTTC

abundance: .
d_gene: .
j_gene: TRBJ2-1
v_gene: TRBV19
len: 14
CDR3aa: CASSIGPVYNEQFF
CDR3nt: TGTGCCAGTAGTATAGGGCCAGTTTACAATGAGCAGTTCTTC

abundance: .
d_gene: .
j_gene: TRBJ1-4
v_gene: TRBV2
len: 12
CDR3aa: CASRGGQFGLFF
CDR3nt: TGTGCCAGCAGAGGCGGACAATTCGGACTGTTTTTT

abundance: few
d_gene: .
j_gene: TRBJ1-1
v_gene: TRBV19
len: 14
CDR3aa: CASSIVAVNTEAFF
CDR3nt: TGTGCCAGTAGTATCGTGGCGGTGAACACTGAAGCTTTCTTT

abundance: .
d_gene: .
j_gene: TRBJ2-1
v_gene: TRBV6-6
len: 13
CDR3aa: CASSLPGVNEQFF
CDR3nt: TGTGCCAGCAGTCTCCCGGGGGTAAATGAGCAGTTCTTC

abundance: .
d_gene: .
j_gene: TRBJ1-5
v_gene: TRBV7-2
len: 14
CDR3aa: CASSPGQINQPQHF
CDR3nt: TGTGCCAGCAGCCCTGGACAGATCAATCAGCCCCAGCATTTT

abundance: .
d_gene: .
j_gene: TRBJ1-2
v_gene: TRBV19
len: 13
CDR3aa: CASSPRGNYGYTF
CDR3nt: TGTGCCAGTAGTCCCCGAGGGAACTATGGCTACACCTTC

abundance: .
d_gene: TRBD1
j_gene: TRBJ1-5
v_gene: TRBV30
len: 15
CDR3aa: CAFGRGLVSNQPQHF
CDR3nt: TGTGCCTTTGGCAGGGGGCTGGTTAGCAATCAGCCCCAGCATTTT

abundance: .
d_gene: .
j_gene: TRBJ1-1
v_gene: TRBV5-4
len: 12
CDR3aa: CASSPMPGLAFF
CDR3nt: TGTGCCAGCAGCCCCATGCCCGGTTTGGCTTTCTTT

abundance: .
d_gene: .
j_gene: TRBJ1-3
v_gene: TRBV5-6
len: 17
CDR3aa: CASSLRGIWSSGNTIYF
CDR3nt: TGTGCCAGCAGCTTGAGGGGGATCTGGAGCTCTGGAAACACCATATATTTT

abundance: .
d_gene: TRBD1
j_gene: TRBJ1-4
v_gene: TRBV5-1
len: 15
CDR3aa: CASSLGGTGGEKLFF
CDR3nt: TGCGCCAGCAGCTTGGGCGGGACAGGGGGCGAAAAACTGTTTTTT

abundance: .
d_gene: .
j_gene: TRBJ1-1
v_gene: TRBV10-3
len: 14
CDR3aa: CAISEQGLNTEAFF
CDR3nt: TGTGCCATCAGTGAACAGGGATTGAACACTGAAGCTTTCTTT

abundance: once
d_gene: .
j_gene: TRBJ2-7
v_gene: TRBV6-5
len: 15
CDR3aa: CASSYSYGGSYEQYF
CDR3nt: TGTGCCAGCAGTTACTCTTATGGCGGATCCTACGAGCAGTACTTC

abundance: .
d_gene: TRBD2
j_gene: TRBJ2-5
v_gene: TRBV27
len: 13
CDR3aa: CASRLAGMETQYF
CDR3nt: TGTGCCAGCAGACTAGCGGGGATGGAGACCCAGTACTTC

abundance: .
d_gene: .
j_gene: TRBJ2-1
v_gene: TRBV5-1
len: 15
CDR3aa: CASSVGASSYNEQFF
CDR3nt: TGCGCCAGCAGCGTAGGGGCATCCTCCTACAATGAGCAGTTCTTC

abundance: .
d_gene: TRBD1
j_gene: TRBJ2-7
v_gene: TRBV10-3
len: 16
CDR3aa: CAIKPDRGRISYEQYF
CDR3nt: TGTGCCATCAAACCGGACAGGGGGCGTATTTCCTACGAGCAGTACTTC

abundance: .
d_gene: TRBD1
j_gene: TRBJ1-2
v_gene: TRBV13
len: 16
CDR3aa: CASSPGTEQHFYGYTF
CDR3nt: TGTGCCAGCAGTCCCGGGACAGAGCAACACTTCTATGGCTACACCTTC

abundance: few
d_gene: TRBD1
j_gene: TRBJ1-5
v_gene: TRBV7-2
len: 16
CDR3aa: CASSLGGQGANQPQHF
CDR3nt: TGTGCCAGCAGCTTAGGGGGACAGGGGGCTAATCAGCCCCAGCATTTT

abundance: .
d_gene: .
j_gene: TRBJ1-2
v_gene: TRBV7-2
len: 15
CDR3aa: CASSEWGLNEGGYTF
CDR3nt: TGTGCCAGCAGCGAATGGGGACTGAACGAGGGGGGCTACACCTTC

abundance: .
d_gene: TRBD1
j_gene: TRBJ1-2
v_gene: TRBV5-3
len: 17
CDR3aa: CARSPGQATSSNYGYTF
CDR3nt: TGTGCCAGAAGCCCGGGACAGGCCACAAGCTCTAACTATGGCTACACCTTC

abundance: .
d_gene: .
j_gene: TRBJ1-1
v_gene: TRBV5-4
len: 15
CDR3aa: CASSRGGLKNTEAFF
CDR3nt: TGTGCCAGCAGCCGTGGGGGACTAAAGAACACTGAAGCTTTCTTT

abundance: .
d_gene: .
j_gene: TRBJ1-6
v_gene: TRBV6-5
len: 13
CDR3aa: CASSRARNSPLHF
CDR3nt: TGTGCCAGCAGTCGAGCTCGGAATTCACCCCTCCACTTT

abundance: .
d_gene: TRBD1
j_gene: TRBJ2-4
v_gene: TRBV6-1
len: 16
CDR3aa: CASSEEAGGVKNIQYF
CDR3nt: TGTGCCAGCAGTGAAGAGGCAGGGGGCGTCAAAAACATTCAGTACTTC

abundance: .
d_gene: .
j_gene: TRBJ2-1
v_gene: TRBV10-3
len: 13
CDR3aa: CAISESLGTWKFF
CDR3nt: TGTGCCATCAGTGAGTCATTGGGGACATGGAAGTTCTTC

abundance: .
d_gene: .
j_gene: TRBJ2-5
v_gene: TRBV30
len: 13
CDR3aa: CAWSPRIQETQYF
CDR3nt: TGTGCCTGGAGTCCGCGGATCCAAGAGACCCAGTACTTC

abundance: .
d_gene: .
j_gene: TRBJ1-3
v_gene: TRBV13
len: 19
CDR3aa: CASSHVLGSVDFSGNTIYF
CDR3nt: TGTGCCAGCAGCCACGTACTAGGTAGTGTGGATTTCTCTGGAAACACCATATATTTT

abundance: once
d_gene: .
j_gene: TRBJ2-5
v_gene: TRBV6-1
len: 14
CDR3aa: CASSGRRGQETQYF
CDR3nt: TGTGCCAGCAGTGGTCGTAGAGGCCAAGAGACCCAGTACTTC

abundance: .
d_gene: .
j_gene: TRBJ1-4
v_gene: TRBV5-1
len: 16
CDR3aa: CASRFVARGSEEKLFF
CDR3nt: TGCGCCAGCAGATTTGTAGCCCGGGGTTCGGAGGAAAAACTGTTTTTT

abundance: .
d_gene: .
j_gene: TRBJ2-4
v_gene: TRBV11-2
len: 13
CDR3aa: CASSPVTKNIQYF
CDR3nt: TGTGCCAGCAGCCCCGTAACCAAAAACATTCAGTACTTC

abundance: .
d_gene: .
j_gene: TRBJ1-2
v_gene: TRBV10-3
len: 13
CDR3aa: CAISESGDDGYTF
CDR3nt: TGTGCCATCAGTGAATCAGGGGATGACGGCTACACCTTC

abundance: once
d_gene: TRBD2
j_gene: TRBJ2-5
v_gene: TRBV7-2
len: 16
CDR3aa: CASSLWSGGVEETQYF
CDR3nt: TGTGCCAGCAGCTTATGGAGCGGGGGGGTGGAAGAGACCCAGTACTTC

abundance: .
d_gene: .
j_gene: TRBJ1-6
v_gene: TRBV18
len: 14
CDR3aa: CASSPQGSGRSLHF
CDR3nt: TGTGCCAGCTCACCTCAGGGGTCCGGAAGGTCCCTCCACTTT

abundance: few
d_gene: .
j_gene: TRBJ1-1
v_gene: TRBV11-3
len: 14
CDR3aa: CASSHGTLNTEAFF
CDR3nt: TGTGCCAGCAGCCACGGGACACTGAACACTGAAGCTTTCTTT

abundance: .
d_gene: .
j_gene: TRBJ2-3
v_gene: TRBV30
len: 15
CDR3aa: CAWNYQGPYTDTQYF
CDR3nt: TGTGCCTGGAACTATCAGGGGCCGTATACGGATACGCAGTATTTT

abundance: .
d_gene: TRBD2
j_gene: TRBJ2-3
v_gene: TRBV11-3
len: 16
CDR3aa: CASSLGTRASTDTQYF
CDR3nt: TGTGCCAGCAGCCTTGGGACTAGAGCCAGCACAGATACGCAGTATTTT

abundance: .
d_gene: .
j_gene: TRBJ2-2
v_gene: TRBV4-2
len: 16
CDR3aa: CASSQEGGANTGELFF
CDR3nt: TGTGCCAGCAGCCAAGAAGGGGGGGCGAACACCGGGGAGCTGTTTTTT

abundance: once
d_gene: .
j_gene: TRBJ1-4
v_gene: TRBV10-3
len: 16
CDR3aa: CAISPRTDAGGEKLFF
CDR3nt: TGTGCCATCAGTCCTAGAACTGACGCGGGAGGTGAAAAACTGTTTTTT

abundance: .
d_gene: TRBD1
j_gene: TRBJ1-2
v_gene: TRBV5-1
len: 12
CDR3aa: CASRETGGQGTF
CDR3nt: TGCGCCAGCAGGGAGACAGGGGGGCAGGGCACCTTC

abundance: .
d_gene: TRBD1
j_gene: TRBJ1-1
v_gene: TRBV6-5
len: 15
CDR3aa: CASRPAGGLNTEAFF
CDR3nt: TGTGCCAGCAGGCCTGCAGGGGGCTTGAACACTGAAGCTTTCTTT

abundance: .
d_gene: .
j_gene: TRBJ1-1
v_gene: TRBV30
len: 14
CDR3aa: CAWSHGHLGSEAFF
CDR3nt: TGTGCCTGGAGTCATGGACACCTCGGGTCTGAAGCTTTCTTT

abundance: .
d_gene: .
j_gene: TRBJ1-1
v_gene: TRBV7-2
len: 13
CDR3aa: CASSFTVNTEAFF
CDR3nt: TGTGCCAGCAGCTTTACAGTGAACACTGAAGCTTTCTTT

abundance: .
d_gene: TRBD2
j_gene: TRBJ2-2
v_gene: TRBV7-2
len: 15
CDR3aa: CASRTSYLNTGELFF
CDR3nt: TGTGCCAGCAGGACTAGCTACCTCAACACCGGGGAGCTGTTTTTT

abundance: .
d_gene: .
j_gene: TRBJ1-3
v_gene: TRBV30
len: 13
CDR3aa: CAWNSNSGNTIYF
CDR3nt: TGTGCCTGGAATAGCAACTCTGGAAACACCATATATTTT

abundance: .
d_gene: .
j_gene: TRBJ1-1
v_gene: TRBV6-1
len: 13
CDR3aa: CASTATGNAEAFF
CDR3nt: TGTGCCAGCACTGCGACAGGAAACGCTGAAGCTTTCTTT

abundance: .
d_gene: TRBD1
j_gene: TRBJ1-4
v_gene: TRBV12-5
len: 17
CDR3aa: CASGLDKSGTGAKKLFF
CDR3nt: TGTGCTAGTGGTTTGGACAAATCCGGGACAGGGGCGAAAAAACTGTTTTTT